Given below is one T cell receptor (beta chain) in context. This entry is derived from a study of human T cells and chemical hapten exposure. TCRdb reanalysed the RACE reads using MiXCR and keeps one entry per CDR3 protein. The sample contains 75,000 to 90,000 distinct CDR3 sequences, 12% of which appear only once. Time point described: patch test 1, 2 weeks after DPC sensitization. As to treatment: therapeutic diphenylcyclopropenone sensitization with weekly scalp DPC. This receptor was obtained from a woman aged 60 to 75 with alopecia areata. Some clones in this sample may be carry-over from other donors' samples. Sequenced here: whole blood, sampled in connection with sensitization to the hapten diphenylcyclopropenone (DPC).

The CDR3 region is CASSLIGSETQYF. CDR3 in DNA: TGTGCCAGCAGCTTAATAGGTTCGGAGACCCAGTACTTC. The chain uses TRBV7-3 and TRBJ2-5; D uncertain. Germline CDR1 SGHTA, CDR2 FQGTGA. CDR3 length equals 13 residues. V was clipped by 1 base and J by 5 bases, with 8 bases between them.